Listed below are T cell receptor beta chains from one sample, sequenced in a study of blood T cell repertoires in COVID-19. This table comes from immunoSEQ multiplex PCR, and its TCRdb copy is limited to in-frame clones, with some not included. This table has more than 250,000 clones, roughly 87% appearing once. Sample: peripheral blood. Receptors originate from a human donor in a cohort sampled during active COVID-19. CDR3s include the opening cysteine and the closing phenylalanine or tryptophan.

v_call	j_call	cdr3_aa
TRBV18	TRBJ1-6	CASSPIRDRDNSPLHF
TRBV6-5	TRBJ2-5	CASSYGGALQETQYF
TRBV27	TRBJ2-7	CASLPSGSYEQYF
TRBV28	TRBJ1-2	CASSSGDGYTF
TRBV18	TRBJ2-7	CASSPTGTGAPYEQYF
TRBV30	TRBJ1-2	CAWVLTNYGYTF
TRBV5-4	TRBJ2-3	CASSLVQGDTQYF
TRBV5-1	TRBJ2-7	CASSLLQGGGEQYF
TRBV23-1	TRBJ2-5	CASPQGGELETQYF
TRBV7-9	TRBJ1-4	CASSLWETNEKLFF
TRBV7-9	TRBJ1-2	CASTQGGSSNYGYTF
TRBV11-3	TRBJ2-1	CASSLDTSVQFF
TRBV7-2	TRBJ2-5	CASSGQGEYSQETQYF
TRBV6-6	TRBJ1-5	CASSTGTGGNQPQHF